This T cell receptor beta chain is drawn from a study of T cell responses to AZD1222 COVID-19 vaccine (dated by TCRdb to 2020 to 2022). Broadly, across the study: AZD1222 recipients given second doses at about 4 weeks or at about 12 weeks were pooled, since spike-specific TCR depth and breadth were not found to differ between the two schedules. Enrollment into the trials was organized by age into subgroups of 18-55, 56-69 and 70-plus years, and those subgroups contained about 160, 30 and 59 TCR-sequenced participants, respectively. TCR sequencing was performed for roughly 250 trial participants, of whom around 200 were given two doses of AZD1222 and about 25 were given two doses of MenACWY control vaccine. The paper's findings and limits, for the study overall: After two AZD1222 doses, spike-specific TCR breadth and depth were significantly higher than at day 0 and than in MenACWY recipients. Epitopes outside the regions mutated in the B.1.351 and B.1.1.7 variants were reportedly recognized by nearly half of the unique spike-specific TCRs. Only five or six AZD1222 recipients were SARS-CoV-2 seropositive at baseline, limiting conclusions about previously exposed vaccinees. CD4 TCRs associated with the vaccine covered the entire spike protein, and the dominant responses were in regions 160-218 and 743-854. In the small 56-69-year group, the increase in depth fell short of significance, most likely because of low power. Because no samples from the day 14 peak response were available, repertoires could be characterized only after the peak T cell response. Participants were mostly white British, with more females than males. The authors suggested clonal diversity may have been underestimated.

Details on this clone: Its antigen has not been determined. No base quality information exists; no much larger clone differs at one position.

CDR1 and CDR2, looked up from the germline V gene, are SGHTA and FQGNSA. At the junction V is shortened by 3 bases and J by 3 bases, with 12 bases in between. The CDR3 numbers 14 residues from cysteine through phenylalanine. The kept DNA is CDR3 alone, 42 bases in frame from the first base. The CDR3 regions of human TCRbeta chains were subjected to immunosequencing. On the study's bioinformatics: Repertoire TCRs were matched against a reference library of SARS-CoV-2-specific TCRs generated with the MIRA antigen-specificity platform. Breadth was defined as the fraction of unique TCRs that were SARS-CoV-2-associated. Depth was defined as the fraction of total T cells that were SARS-CoV-2-associated. Using the MIRA data, each spike-specific TCR was assigned both to the spike region to which the TCR was reactive and to a CD4 or CD8 class. Log10-transformed breadth and depth values were compared by one-way ANOVA with Sidak's multiple comparisons tests. Entries here come from immuneACCESS through TCRdb and include only in-frame sequences with V and J called. Some clones fail to appear in such tables; in the studies checked, an unresolved V gene covers under half of the shortfall, and the cause of the remainder is unknown. That table gives V, J and clone size, and the DNA gave D and trimming. A total of 100,000 to 120,000 clones appear in this sample, roughly 87% of them only once. Around 3.3% of the sample belongs to the ten largest clones.

The time point label, as the study defines it: baseline before first vaccination. Vaccinee samples were obtained from the UK trials COV001 and COV002, which included a single-blind randomized controlled phase 2/3 trial of AZD1222 (ChAdOx1 nCoV-19) in healthy adults. Trial participant PBMC samples were collected at day 0 and day 28 after the second dose for TCRbeta chain sequencing. Material: peripheral blood, obtained on day 0 of AZD1222 vaccination. The sequence was obtained from an adult in good health. Recombination connected TRBV7-2 to TRBJ2-7, and perhaps TRBD2 as D gene, on 7 matching bases. The CDR3 protein sequence reads: CASSLGGAVYEQYF. The nucleotides are TGTGCCAGCAGCTTGGGGGGGGCCGTCTACGAGCAGTACTTC.